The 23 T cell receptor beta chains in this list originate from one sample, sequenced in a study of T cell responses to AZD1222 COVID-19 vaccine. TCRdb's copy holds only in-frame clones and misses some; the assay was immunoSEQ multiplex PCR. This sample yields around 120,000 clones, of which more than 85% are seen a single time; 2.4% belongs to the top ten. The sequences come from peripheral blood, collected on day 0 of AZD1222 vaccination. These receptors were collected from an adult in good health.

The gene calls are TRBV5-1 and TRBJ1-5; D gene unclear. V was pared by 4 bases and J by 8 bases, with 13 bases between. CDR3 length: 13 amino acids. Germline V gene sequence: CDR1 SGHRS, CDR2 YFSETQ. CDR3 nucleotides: TGCGCCAGCAGCAGAACCCGAGGAGAGCCCCAGCATTTT. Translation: CASSRTRGEPQHF.

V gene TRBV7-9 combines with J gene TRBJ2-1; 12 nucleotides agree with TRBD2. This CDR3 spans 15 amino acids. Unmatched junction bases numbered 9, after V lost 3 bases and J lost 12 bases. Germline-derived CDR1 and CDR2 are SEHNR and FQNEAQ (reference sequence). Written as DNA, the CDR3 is TGTGCCAGCAGCTTCCAACTAGCGGGAGGACGGGGGCAGTTCTTC. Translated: CASSFQLAGGRGQFF.

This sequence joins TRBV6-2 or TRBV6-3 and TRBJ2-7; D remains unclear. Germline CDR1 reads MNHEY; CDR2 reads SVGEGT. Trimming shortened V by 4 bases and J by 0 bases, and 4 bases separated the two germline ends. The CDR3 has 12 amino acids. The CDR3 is CASSSSSYEQYF. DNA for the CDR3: TGTGCCAGCAGTTCCTCCTCCTACGAGCAGTACTTC.

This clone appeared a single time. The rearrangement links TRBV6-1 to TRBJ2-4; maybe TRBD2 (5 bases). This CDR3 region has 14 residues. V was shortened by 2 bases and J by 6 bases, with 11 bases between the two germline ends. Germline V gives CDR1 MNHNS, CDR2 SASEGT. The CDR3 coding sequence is TGTGCCAGCAGTGAATCGGGGTTGGGAAACATTCAGTACTTC. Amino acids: CASSESGLGNIQYF.

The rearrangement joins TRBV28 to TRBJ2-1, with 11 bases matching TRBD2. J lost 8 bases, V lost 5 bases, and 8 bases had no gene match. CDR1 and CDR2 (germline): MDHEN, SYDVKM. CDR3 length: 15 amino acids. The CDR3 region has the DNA TGTGCCAGCAGTACCGGGACTAGCGGTACTTATGAGCAGTTCTTC. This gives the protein CASSTGTSGTYEQFF.

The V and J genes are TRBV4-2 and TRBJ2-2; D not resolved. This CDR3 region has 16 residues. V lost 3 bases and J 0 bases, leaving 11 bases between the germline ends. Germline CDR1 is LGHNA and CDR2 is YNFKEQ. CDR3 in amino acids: CASSHQAGTNTGELFF. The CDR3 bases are TGTGCCAGCAGCCATCAGGCAGGAACGAACACCGGGGAGCTGTTTTTT.

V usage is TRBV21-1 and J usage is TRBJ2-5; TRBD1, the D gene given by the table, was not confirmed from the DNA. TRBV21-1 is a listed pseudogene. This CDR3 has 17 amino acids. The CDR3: CASSIRTGALCQETQYF. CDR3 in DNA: TGTGCCAGCAGCATCCGGACAGGGGCATTGTGTCAAGAGACCCAGTACTTC.

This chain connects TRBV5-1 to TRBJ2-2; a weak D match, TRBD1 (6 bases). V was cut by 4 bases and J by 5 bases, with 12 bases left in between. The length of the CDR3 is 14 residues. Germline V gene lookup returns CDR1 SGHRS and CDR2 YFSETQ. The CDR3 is CASSGTSITGELFF. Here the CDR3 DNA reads TGCGCCAGCAGCGGGACATCCATAACCGGGGAGCTGTTTTTT.

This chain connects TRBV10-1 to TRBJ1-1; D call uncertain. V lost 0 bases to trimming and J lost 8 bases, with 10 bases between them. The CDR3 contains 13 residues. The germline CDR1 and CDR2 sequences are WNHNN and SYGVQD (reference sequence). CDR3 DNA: TGCGCCAGCAGTGAGTCGGGAAGCAACGAAGCTTTCTTT. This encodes CASSESGSNEAFF.

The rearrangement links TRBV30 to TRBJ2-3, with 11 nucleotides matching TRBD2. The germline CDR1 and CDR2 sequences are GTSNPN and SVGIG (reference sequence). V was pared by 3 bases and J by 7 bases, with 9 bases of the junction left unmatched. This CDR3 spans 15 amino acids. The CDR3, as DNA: TGTGCCTGGAGCCCGCTAGCGGGAGGCTCTAATACGCAGTATTTT. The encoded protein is CAWSPLAGGSNTQYF.

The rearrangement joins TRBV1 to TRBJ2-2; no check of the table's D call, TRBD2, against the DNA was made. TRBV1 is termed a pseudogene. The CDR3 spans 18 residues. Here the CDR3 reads CTSSQDPREIGNTGELFF. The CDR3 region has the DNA TGCACCAGCAGCCAAGATCCGAGGGAAATTGGCAACACCGGGGAGCTGTTTTTT.

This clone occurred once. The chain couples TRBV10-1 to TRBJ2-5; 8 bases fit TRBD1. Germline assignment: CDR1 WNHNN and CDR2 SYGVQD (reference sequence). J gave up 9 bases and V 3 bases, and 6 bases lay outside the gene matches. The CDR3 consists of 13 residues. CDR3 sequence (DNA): TGCGCCAGCAGTGAATGGACAGGGTCGGCCCAGTACTTC. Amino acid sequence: CASSEWTGSAQYF.

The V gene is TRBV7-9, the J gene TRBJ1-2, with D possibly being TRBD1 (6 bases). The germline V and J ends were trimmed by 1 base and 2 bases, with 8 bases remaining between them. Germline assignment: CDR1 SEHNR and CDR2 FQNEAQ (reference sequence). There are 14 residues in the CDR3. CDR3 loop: CASSLEQGNYGYTF. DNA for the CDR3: TGTGCCAGCAGCTTAGAACAGGGCAACTATGGCTACACCTTC.

CDR3 sequence: CASSQSGDRNTIYF. CDR3 sequence (DNA): TGTGCCAGCAGCCAATCGGGGGACCGAAACACCATATATTTT. The chain joins TRBV16 to TRBJ1-3; D is perhaps TRBD1 (5 bases). This CDR3 has 14 amino acids. V lost 0 bases and J lost 5, with 8 bases in between. Germline V gene sequence: CDR1 KGHSY, CDR2 FQNENV. The whole variable domain, remainder taken from reference TRBV16 and TRBJ1-3, is GEEVAQTPKHLVRGEGQKAKLYCAPIKGHSYVFWYQQVLKNEFKFLISFQNENVFDETGMPKERFSAKCLPNSPCSLEIQATKLEDSAVYFCASSQSGDRNTIYFGEGSWLTVV.

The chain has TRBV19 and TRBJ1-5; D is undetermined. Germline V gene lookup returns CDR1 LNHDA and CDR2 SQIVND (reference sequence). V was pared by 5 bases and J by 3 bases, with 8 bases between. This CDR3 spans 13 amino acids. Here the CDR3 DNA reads TGTGCCAGTAGTCTAAGGATCAATCAGCCCCAGCATTTT. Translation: CASSLRINQPQHF.

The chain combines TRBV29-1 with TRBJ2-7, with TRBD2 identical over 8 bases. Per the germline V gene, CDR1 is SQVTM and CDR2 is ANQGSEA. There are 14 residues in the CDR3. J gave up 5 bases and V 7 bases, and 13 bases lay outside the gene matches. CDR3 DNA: TGCAGCGCAAAACCTAGCGGGCGCGGGGACGAGCAGTACTTC. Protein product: CSAKPSGRGDEQYF.

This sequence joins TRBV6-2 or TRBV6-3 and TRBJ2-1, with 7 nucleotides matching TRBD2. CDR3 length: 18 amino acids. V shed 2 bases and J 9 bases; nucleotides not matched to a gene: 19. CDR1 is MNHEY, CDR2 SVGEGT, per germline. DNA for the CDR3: TGTGCCAGCAGTTACGGACAAAGCGGGATGGCCCTTGTCGGTGAGCAGTTCTTC. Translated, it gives CASSYGQSGMALVGEQFF.

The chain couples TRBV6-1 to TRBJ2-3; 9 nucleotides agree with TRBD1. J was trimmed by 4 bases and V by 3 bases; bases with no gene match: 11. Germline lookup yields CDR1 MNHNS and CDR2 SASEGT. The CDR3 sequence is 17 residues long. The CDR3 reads CASSEIYGDRVADTQYF. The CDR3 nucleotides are TGTGCCAGCAGTGAGATATACGGGGACAGGGTAGCAGATACGCAGTATTTT.

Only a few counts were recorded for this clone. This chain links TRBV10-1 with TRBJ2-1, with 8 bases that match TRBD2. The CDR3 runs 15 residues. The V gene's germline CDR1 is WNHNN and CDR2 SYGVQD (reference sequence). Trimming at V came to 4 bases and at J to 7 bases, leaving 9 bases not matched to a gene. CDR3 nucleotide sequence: TGCGCCAGCAGTGGGTTTGCGGGAGGTTATAATGAGCAGTTCTTC. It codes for CASSGFAGGYNEQFF.

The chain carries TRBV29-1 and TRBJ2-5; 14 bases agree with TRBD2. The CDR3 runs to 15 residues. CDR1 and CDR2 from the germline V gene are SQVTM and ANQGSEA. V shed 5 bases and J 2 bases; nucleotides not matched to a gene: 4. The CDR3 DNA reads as TGCAGCGTTCGGACTAGCGGGAGGCTACAAGAGACCCAGTACTTC. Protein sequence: CSVRTSGRLQETQYF.

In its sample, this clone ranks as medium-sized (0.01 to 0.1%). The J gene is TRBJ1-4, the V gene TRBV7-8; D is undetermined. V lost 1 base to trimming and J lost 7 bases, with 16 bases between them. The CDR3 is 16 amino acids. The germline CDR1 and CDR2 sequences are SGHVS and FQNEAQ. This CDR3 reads CASSLGSLNWGEKLFF. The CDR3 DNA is TGTGCCAGCAGCTTAGGTTCACTAAATTGGGGTGAAAAACTGTTTTTT. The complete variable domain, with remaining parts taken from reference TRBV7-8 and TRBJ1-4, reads GAGVSQSPRYKVAKRGQDVALRCDPISGHVSLFWYQQALGQGPEFLTYFQNEAQLDKSGLPSDRFFAERPEGSVSTLKIQRTQQEDSAVYLCASSLGSLNWGEKLFFGSGTQLSVL.

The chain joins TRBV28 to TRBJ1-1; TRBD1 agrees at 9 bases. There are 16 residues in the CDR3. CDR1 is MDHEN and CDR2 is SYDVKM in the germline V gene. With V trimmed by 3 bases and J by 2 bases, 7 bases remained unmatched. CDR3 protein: CASSFRGGQGNTEAFF. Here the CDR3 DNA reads TGTGCCAGCAGTTTCCGCGGGGGACAGGGCAACACTGAAGCTTTCTTT.

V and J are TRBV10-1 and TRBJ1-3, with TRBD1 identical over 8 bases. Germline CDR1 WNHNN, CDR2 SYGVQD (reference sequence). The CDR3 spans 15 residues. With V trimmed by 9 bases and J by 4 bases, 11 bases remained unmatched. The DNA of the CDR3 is TGCGCCAGGGACAGGGTTGTGTTAAGAGGAAACACCATATATTTT. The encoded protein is CARDRVVLRGNTIYF.